Listed below are T cell receptor beta chains from one sample, sequenced in a study of radiotherapy plus CTLA-4 blockade in lung cancer. Repertoires were generated with immunoSEQ multiplex PCR, while TCRdb's copy carries only in-frame clones and drops some. The sample has approximately 67,000 clones; approximately 82% are singletons. The specimen comprised peripheral blood, sampled from a patient treated with radiotherapy plus ipilimumab. These receptors were taken from a human donor with non-small cell lung cancer who had a partial response to radiotherapy plus ipilimumab. Both conserved end residues are trimmed from each CDR3. Expanded clones are given a class, and other clones once, few, many or no size at all.

V gene	clone size	J gene	CDR3 protein
TRBV5-1	.	TRBJ2-1	ASREQGSSYNEQF
TRBV14	once	TRBJ2-2	ASSRALNTGELF
TRBV28	once	TRBJ2-1	ATSLDNEQF
TRBV9	.	TRBJ2-7	ASSPQGRGKEQY
TRBV11-2	once	TRBJ1-1	ASSPPGTLNTEAF
TRBV14	.	TRBJ2-5	ASSQESIGGWKTQY
TRBV2	.	TRBJ1-5	ASSTQQGGNQPQH
TRBV2	.	TRBJ1-5	ASTLGGQGVREPQH
TRBV28	few	TRBJ1-2	ASTMGGTRSYGYT
TRBV5-1	few	TRBJ2-1	ASSLLPPGVYNEQF
TRBV2	.	TRBJ1-1	ASSAEPRVAF
TRBV19	.	TRBJ2-7	ASSMDKGVEQY
TRBV5-1	.	TRBJ2-1	ASSTGTGVYNEQF
TRBV27	once	TRBJ2-3	ASSSTGQGVGTDTQY
TRBV20-1	.	TRBJ1-4	SATRQAKRF
TRBV5-6	.	TRBJ1-2	ASSLAAGYNYGYT
TRBV5-1	.	TRBJ2-1	ASSPGQTYNEQF
TRBV11-3	.	TRBJ2-1	ASSATLAGVNEQF
TRBV11-2	.	TRBJ2-2	ASSLRSSRVTGELF
TRBV28	.	TRBJ1-4	ASSDSGTEREKLF
TRBV5-1	.	TRBJ1-2	ASSSIGQGPDGYT
TRBV10-2	.	.	ASSELEPGEQY
TRBV7-8	.	TRBJ1-5	ASSVGTTSRRQPQH
TRBV7-9	.	TRBJ2-5	ASSFGGYRETQY
TRBV7-9	.	TRBJ1-3	ASSNPSSGNTIY
TRBV29-1	.	TRBJ2-1	SETSGSPNEQF
TRBV19	.	TRBJ2-5	ASSPTRGRVGETQY
TRBV2	few	TRBJ1-1	ASSAGAGTEAF
TRBV29-1	.	TRBJ1-2	SVSGSDYGYT
TRBV5-1	.	TRBJ1-5	ASSEGDNQPQH
TRBV11-2	.	TRBJ1-2	ASSPAGGVDGYT
TRBV7-2	.	TRBJ2-3	ASGGARASTDTQY
TRBV9	.	TRBJ1-5	ASSVGSGSGPQH
TRBV19	.	TRBJ2-3	ASSMGPDRTDTQY
TRBV2	.	TRBJ1-3	ASSVEGFLSGNTIY
TRBV19	.	TRBJ1-2	ASRRGQGAGSSGYT
TRBV2	.	TRBJ2-5	ASSENRDQETQY
TRBV7-3	once	TRBJ2-1	ASSFAGTTNNEQF
TRBV18	.	TRBJ2-5	ASSPDRAETQY
TRBV2	.	TRBJ1-4	ASIETIRATNEKLF
TRBV7-3	.	TRBJ2-5	ASSFSGTGGGETQY